This T cell receptor beta chain is from a study of shared clonotypes between healthy human individuals. Study findings and constraints: Across subsets, estimated richness was generally greater for naive than for memory populations.

V gave up 4 bases and J gave up 1 base, with 16 bases separating them. The germline gives CDR1 MNHEY, CDR2 SMNVEV (reference sequence). The CDR3 loop spans 16 amino acids. Concerning this clone: Its antigen is not identified.

The naive CD8 subset, CD45RO-negative cells positively selected for CCR7, excluded terminally differentiated effector memory CD45RA+ cells. Libraries were prepared by immunoSEQ multiplex PCR; TCRdb keeps only in-frame clonotypes and omits some of them. The profile covers roughly 2,000,000 clones, with about 95% appearing a single time and around 1% taken by the ten largest. The sequenced sample consisted of naive CD8+ T cells sorted from blood. The chain recombines TRBV27 with TRBJ1-2, with D perhaps TRBD1 (6 bases). This TCR was sampled from a man aged 18-30 years in good health. The CDR3 coding sequence is TGTGCCAGCAGTTCAGGGGAGCAGATGAGTAACTATGGCTACACCTTC. Protein sequence: CASSSGEQMSNYGYTF.